These 26 T cell receptor beta chains were sequenced from one sample in a study of blood T cell repertoires in COVID-19. Profiling relied on immunoSEQ multiplex PCR, and the TCRdb table lists in-frame clones only, not all of them. This table holds more than 45,000 clones, about 83% found once. Material for sequencing was peripheral blood. Receptors were obtained from a man aged 35 to 55 with acute or convalescent COVID-19.

Here the CDR3 reads CASSQGLAGASDTQYF. The CDR3 nucleotides read TGTGCCAGCAGCCAGGGACTAGCGGGTGCTTCAGATACGCAGTATTTT. The rearrangement uses TRBV3-1 (or the pseudogene TRBV3-2) and TRBJ2-3; 12 bases are a match to TRBD2. CDR3 length: 16 amino acids. Germline V gene lookup returns CDR1 LGHDT and CDR2 YNNKEL (reference sequence). With V trimmed by 3 bases and J by 4 bases, 5 bases remained unmatched.

The sample holds a few counts of this clone. The chain carries TRBV20-1 and TRBJ2-1, with TRBD2 identical over 7 bases. This CDR3 is 11 amino acids long. Losses at the gene ends were 4 bases for V and 10 bases for J; bases not matched to a gene: 4. The V gene's germline CDR1 is DFQATT and CDR2 SNEGSKA (reference sequence). CDR3 nucleotide sequence: TGCAGTGCTACCGAGCGGGACGAGCAGTTCTTC. This codes for CSATERDEQFF.

This chain uses TRBV5-1 with TRBJ1-1, with D possibly TRBD1 on 6 matching bases. From germline, CDR1 is SGHRS and CDR2 YFSETQ. The CDR3 totals 14 residues. Trimming stripped 3 bases from V and 1 base from J, with 10 bases between. CDR3 bases: TGCGCCAGCAGCTCAATACAGGGGAACACTGAAGCTTTCTTT. Encoded protein: CASSSIQGNTEAFF. The full variable domain, its missing parts supplied by reference TRBV5-1 and TRBJ1-1, is KAGVTQTPRYLIKTRGQQVTLSCSPISGHRSVSWYQQTPGQGLQFLFEYFSETQRNKGNFPGRFSGRQFSNSRSEMNVSTLELGDSALYLCASSSIQGNTEAFFGQGTRLTVV.

This chain links TRBV7-7 with TRBJ1-4; D unresolved. Germline V gives CDR1 SSHAT, CDR2 FNYEAQ (reference sequence). The V and J ends lost 2 bases and 4 bases respectively, with 11 bases between them. This CDR3 contains 15 residues. CDR3 in amino acids: CASSLTGAVNEKLFF. The DNA of the CDR3 is TGTGCCAGCAGCTTAACGGGAGCGGTTAATGAAAAACTGTTTTTT.

This chain links TRBV12-5 with TRBJ2-3; TRBD2 might be the D (6 bases). Germline assignment: CDR1 LGHNT and CDR2 FRNRAP. This CDR3 has 13 amino acids. V was shortened by 3 bases and J by 4 bases, with 8 bases between the two germline ends. The CDR3 DNA reads as TGTGCTAGTGGTTTAGCGGGCGCAGATACGCAGTATTTT. This codes for CASGLAGADTQYF.

CDR3 residues: CAWSRGLTSGANVLTF. The CDR3 DNA follows: TGTGCCTGGAGCAGGGGCTTAACCTCTGGGGCCAACGTCCTGACTTTC. The V call is TRBV30, the J call TRBJ2-6; TRBD1 might be the D (6 bases). Trimming shortened V by 3 bases and J by 0 bases, and 12 bases separated the two germline ends. Germline CDR1 GTSNPN, CDR2 SVGIG (reference sequence). The CDR3 extends over 16 amino acids.

This chain connects TRBV5-4 to TRBJ2-1, with D tentatively TRBD1 (5 bases). Germline V gene data show CDR1 as SGHNT and CDR2 as YYREEE (reference sequence). There are 13 residues in the CDR3. The germline V and J ends were trimmed by 1 base and 6 bases, with 8 bases remaining between them. CDR3 bases: TGTGCCAGCAGCTTGCAGGGCCCCAATGAGCAGTTCTTC. Translated: CASSLQGPNEQFF.

This clone was recorded a few times. The rearrangement uses TRBV7-9 and TRBJ1-1; D ambiguous. CDR1 is SEHNR and CDR2 is FQNEAQ in the germline V gene (reference sequence). V shed 0 bases and J shed 6 bases, with 11 bases lying between them. The CDR3 totals 14 residues. The CDR3 is CASSLAGVRSEAFF. As DNA, the CDR3 is TGTGCCAGCAGCTTAGCGGGAGTTCGATCTGAAGCTTTCTTT.

This clone is deemed medium-sized. This chain joins TRBV19 and TRBJ2-5; 8 bases align to TRBD1. V gave up 9 bases and J gave up 5 bases; unmatched junction bases: 11. In germline, CDR1 is LNHDA, CDR2 SQIVND (reference sequence). The CDR3 loop spans 14 amino acids. The DNA for the CDR3 is TGTGCCAGCATGAGGCAGGGGGCGTCGGAGACCCAGTACTTC. This codes for CASMRQGASETQYF. The entire variable domain, with the rest obtained from reference TRBV19 and TRBJ2-5, is as follows: DGGITQSPKYLFRKEGQNVTLSCEQNLNHDAMYWYRQDPGQGLRLIYYSQIVNDFQKGDIAEGYSVSREKKESFPLTVTSAQKNPTAFYLCASMRQGASETQYFGPGTRLLVL.

V usage is TRBV6-6 and J usage is TRBJ1-3; TRBD1 might be the D (5 bases). The CDR3 loop spans 15 amino acids. The V end lost 8 bases, the J end lost 4 bases, and 18 bases lay between the germline ends. The germline V gene has CDR1 MNHNY and CDR2 SVGAGI (reference sequence). The DNA of the CDR3 is TGTGCCAGCCGGGACTTCCCCATGCGCGGAAACACCATATATTTT. Translating gives CASRDFPMRGNTIYF.

This clone was observed a few times. The chain carries TRBV4-1 and TRBJ1-5, with 10 bases fitting TRBD1. This CDR3 has 16 amino acids. With V trimmed by 2 bases and J by 5 bases, 6 bases remained unmatched. CDR1 and CDR2 (germline): MGHRA, YSYEKL. The CDR3 DNA sequence: TGCGCCAGCAGCCAATCGGACAGGGGGTTTGATCAGCCCCAGCATTTT. Its translation: CASSQSDRGFDQPQHF.

The J gene is TRBJ2-5, the V gene TRBV24-1; TRBD1 matches at 9 bases. The CDR3 loop spans 15 amino acids. Germline V gene sequence: CDR1 KGHDR, CDR2 SFDVKD. V lost 4 bases and J lost 4; bases outside the gene matches: 6. CDR3 amino acids: CATSEVQGAGETQYF. The CDR3 bases are TGTGCCACCAGTGAGGTACAGGGGGCGGGAGAGACCCAGTACTTC.

This clone was recorded once. The J gene is TRBJ1-4, the V gene TRBV30; D unclear. V was cut by 4 bases and J by 5 bases, with 11 bases left in between. Germline V CDR1 and CDR2: GTSNPN, SVGIG (reference sequence). The CDR3 runs 13 residues. CDR3 nucleotide sequence: TGTGCCTGGACGAAGGGAGTCAATGAAAAACTGTTTTTT. Its translation: CAWTKGVNEKLFF.

V and J are TRBV7-9 and TRBJ1-6; 7 bases map to TRBD1. Germline CDR1 and CDR2: SEHNR and FQNEAQ (reference sequence). V was clipped by 5 bases and J by 7 bases; unmatched bases: 5. The CDR3 runs 14 residues. The CDR3 region is CASSEGTENSPLHF. In nucleotides, the CDR3 is TGTGCCAGCAGCGAAGGGACAGAAAATTCACCCCTCCACTTT.

The chain recombines TRBV24-1 with TRBJ2-3; D not certain. V was clipped by 3 bases and J by 5 bases, with 5 bases between them. The length of the CDR3 is 12 residues. Germline values: CDR1 KGHDR, CDR2 SFDVKD. The CDR3 is CATSDELDTQYF. As DNA, the CDR3 is TGTGCCACCAGTGATGAGCTAGATACGCAGTATTTT.

This clone was found a few times. The chain carries TRBV6-5 and TRBJ2-5, with D perhaps matching TRBD2 (5 bases). Germline CDR1 is MNHEY and CDR2 is SVGAGI. Trimming took 6 bases from V and 5 from J, leaving 13 bases between them. This CDR3 has 13 amino acids. The CDR3 here is CASRDRSGETQYF. CDR3 bases: TGTGCCAGCAGGGATAGGTCGGGGGAGACCCAGTACTTC.

The gene calls are TRBV12-3 or TRBV12-4 and TRBJ2-7; D ambiguous. V shed 3 bases and J shed 7 bases, with 13 bases lying between them. There are 13 residues in the CDR3. The CDR3 sequence: CASSFVLPEEQYF. DNA for the CDR3: TGTGCCAGCAGTTTCGTCCTCCCGGAGGAGCAGTACTTC.

The chain joins TRBV7-2 to TRBJ1-6; the match to TRBD1 covers 8 bases. The germline CDR1 and CDR2 sequences are SGHTA and FQGNSA. The V gene end was trimmed by 5 bases and the J gene end by 2 bases; junction bases not matched to a gene: 5. CDR3 length: 16 residues. In DNA, the CDR3 is TGTGCCAGCAGCGCTCAGGGGGCCACCTATAATTCACCCCTCCACTTT. Amino acids: CASSAQGATYNSPLHF.

The chain links TRBV19 to TRBJ2-4; TRBD2 matches at 7 bases. Germline V CDR1 and CDR2: LNHDA, SQIVND (reference sequence). The CDR3 consists of 15 residues. Germline trimming cut 7 bases from V and 0 bases from J; bases unmatched to any gene: 6. The CDR3 here is CASTQAGRAKNIQYF. CDR3 nucleotide sequence: TGTGCCAGTACCCAAGCGGGACGAGCCAAAAACATTCAGTACTTC.

The V gene is TRBV7-9, the J gene TRBJ2-5, with 12 bases aligning to TRBD2. The length of the CDR3 is 19 residues. Germline V CDR1 and CDR2: SEHNR, FQNEAQ (reference sequence). V trimming: 3 bases; J trimming: 5 bases; junction bases outside the gene matches: 16. The CDR3, as DNA: TGTGCCAGCAGCTTCACGCTAGCGGGGGGGCCTGGCGGTTCCGAGACCCAGTACTTC. Its translation is CASSFTLAGGPGGSETQYF.

This clone was observed a handful of times. Compared with germline, one end of the junction differs, possibly owing to a read error. The V call is TRBV25-1, the J call TRBJ1-1; a possible D gene is TRBD1 (5 bases). The CDR3 runs to 13 residues. The germline V gene has CDR1 MGHDK and CDR2 SYGVNS. This CDR3 is CASSEWMDTEAFF. CDR3 DNA sequence: TGTGCCAGCAGTGAATGGATGGACACGGAAGCTTTCTTT.

The CDR3 nucleotides are TGTGCCAGCAGCTTACAGGGGACCACTGAAGCTTTCTTT. Residues: CASSLQGTTEAFF. The V gene is TRBV11-3, the J gene TRBJ1-1, with TRBD1 as a possible D gene (6 bases). This CDR3 region has 13 residues. V was pared by 2 bases and J by 4 bases, with 8 bases between. CDR1 and CDR2 (germline): SGHNT, YENEEA.

The chain uses TRBV7-9 and TRBJ2-2, with 7 bases identical to TRBD1. Germline-derived CDR1 and CDR2 are SEHNR and FQNEAQ (reference sequence). This CDR3 is built from 14 residues. The V and J ends lost 3 bases and 5 bases, in that order; junction bases with no gene match: 3. The CDR3 sequence: CASSLGTVTGELFF. The CDR3, as DNA: TGTGCCAGCAGCTTGGGGACAGTAACCGGGGAGCTGTTTTTT.

This clone was seen just once. The V call is TRBV19, the J call TRBJ1-5, with D tentatively TRBD1 (6 bases). This CDR3 contains 17 residues. Deletions cut 6 bases from V and 0 bases from J, with 18 bases between. Germline assignment: CDR1 LNHDA and CDR2 SQIVND (reference sequence). CDR3 bases: TGTGCCAGTAGGGGGGGAGGGGGTTCGAATAGCAATCAGCCCCAGCATTTT. Its translation: CASRGGGGSNSNQPQHF.

This clone was seen just once. This chain connects TRBV6-1 to TRBJ2-7; possible D gene TRBD2, 5 bases. V lost 1 base and J lost 7, with 17 bases in between. This CDR3 is built from 15 residues. Germline V gene data show CDR1 as MNHNS and CDR2 as SASEGT. The CDR3, as DNA: TGTGCCAGCAGTGAAGTCGCCAGGACGAGAGGGGAGCAGTACTTC. The encoded protein is CASSEVARTRGEQYF.

This clone showed up just a few times. The V call is TRBV5-1, the J call TRBJ2-3; tentatively, D is TRBD2 (5 bases). CDR1 and CDR2 (germline): SGHRS, YFSETQ. V lost 0 bases, J lost 3 bases, and 8 bases lay in between. CDR3 length: 14 amino acids. CDR3 bases: TGCGCCAGCAGCTTGGGACTAAGTACAGATACGCAGTATTTT. Its protein product is CASSLGLSTDTQYF.